The following is a T cell receptor beta chain sequence with its context. Its antigen remains undetermined. Qualities for individual bases were not recorded, and no much larger clone is one base off. The donors were included in the validation cohort of over a hundred subjects, a group kept apart from the approximately 690-subject first cohort. The data are from a study of cytomegalovirus exposure and HLA in healthy donors (dated by TCRdb to the late 2010s). Background for the entire study: The roughly 670 repertoires of the first cohort and the 95 to 150 validation repertoires were produced on the same platform, according to a later analysis. The study aimed to test whether signatures of past pathogen exposure could be identified by cataloging public T cell receptors. Along with the roughly 610-subject first cohort, a separate validation cohort of over a hundred different subjects was used. High-throughput TCR immunosequencing, statistical association of individual TCRs with disease status, and machine learning were combined to predict cytomegalovirus infection status. Study-wide findings and limitations: It was suggested by the authors that the approach could potentially be generalized to other disease states and immunological phenotypes. In the study, around 150 TCR beta chains were listed as associated with cytomegalovirus. The classifier was reported to diagnose cytomegalovirus status with high specificity and sensitivity in both the original and validation cohorts. A later analysis lacked HLA typing for the validation cohort, so it scored co-occurrence in that cohort across all 120 or so repertoires. Most TCR sequences were observed very rarely across donors, whereas some public TCRs were present in many individuals. In vitro tests confirmed that a few of the cytomegalovirus-associated TCR beta chains recognize cytomegalovirus antigens. Of the cluster scores, roughly 95% were above 0 in a later analysis, which found that TCRs clustered in the first cohort also tended to co-occur in the 95 to 150 validation repertoires.

The germline V gene yields MDHEN for CDR1 and SYDVKM for CDR2. The CDR3 measures 14 amino acids from cysteine to phenylalanine. Solely the CDR3 DNA is kept, with 42 bases framed from the first base. V is reduced by 1 base and J by 3 bases, leaving a spacing of 7 bases between them. Libraries were prepared through the immunoSEQ multiplex PCR assay. From the authors' description of their analysis: A statistical classification framework was developed to diagnose cytomegalovirus status using the catalog of TCR beta chain sequences. TCRdb holds this immuneACCESS table with in-frame rearrangements only. Some clones are missing; in checked studies, unresolved V genes explain under half, and the rest has no known cause. That table is the source of V, J and clone size, and D and trimming were worked out from the DNA. This sample has roughly 130,000 clones in its table, and approximately 90% of those were observed once. The ten largest clonotypes hold around 6% of the sample.

The sequence joins TRBV28 to TRBJ1-3; no confident D gene assignment can be made. The source is a woman in her twenties or thirties in good health and CMV-seropositive. The sample was PBMCs. CDR3 reads: CASSLSQLGNTIYF. In nucleotide form, the sequence is TGTGCCAGCAGTTTATCACAGCTTGGAAACACCATATATTTT.